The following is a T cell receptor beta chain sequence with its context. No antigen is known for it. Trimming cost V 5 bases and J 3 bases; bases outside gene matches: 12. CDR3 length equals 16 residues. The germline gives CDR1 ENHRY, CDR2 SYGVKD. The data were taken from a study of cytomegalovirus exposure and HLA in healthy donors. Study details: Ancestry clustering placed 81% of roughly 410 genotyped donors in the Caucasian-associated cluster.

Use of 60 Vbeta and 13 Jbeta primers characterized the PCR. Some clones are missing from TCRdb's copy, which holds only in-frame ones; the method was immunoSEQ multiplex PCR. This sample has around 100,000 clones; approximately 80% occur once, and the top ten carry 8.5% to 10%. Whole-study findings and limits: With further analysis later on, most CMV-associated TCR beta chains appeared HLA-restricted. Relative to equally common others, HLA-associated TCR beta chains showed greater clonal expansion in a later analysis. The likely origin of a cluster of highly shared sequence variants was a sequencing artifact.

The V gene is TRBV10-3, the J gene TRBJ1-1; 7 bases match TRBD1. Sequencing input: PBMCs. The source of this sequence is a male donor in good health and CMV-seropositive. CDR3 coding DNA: TGTGCCATCAGTCATTCCGACGCCGGGACAGACACTGAAGCTTTCTTT. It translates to CAISHSDAGTDTEAFF.